This TCR beta chain is from a study of blood T cell repertoires in COVID-19. V dropped 1 base and J dropped 2; count of bases not matched to a gene: 6. The CDR3 is made up of 16 amino acids. Germline CDR1 reads MNHNS; CDR2 reads SASEGT. Participants had their cohort set by participant-reported clinical history. In the original analysis: Counts of nucleated cells, estimated from reference gene primer amplification, were obtained. Sequencing used immunoSEQ multiplex PCR; TCRdb keeps in-frame clones, though not all of them. The D gene and trimming were derived from the DNA, and the V and J assignments and clone size from that table. This sample has under 150,000 clones, with 84% found just once.

Sequenced input: PBMCs or T cells enriched from blood (not recorded which). V usage is TRBV6-1 and J usage is TRBJ2-5; 8 bases map to TRBD1. The receptor was derived from a woman in her 50s who had been exposed to COVID-19. The CDR3 bases are TGTGCCAGCAGTGAAGGAGCCGGGACAGGACAAGAGACCCAGTACTTC. Translating it yields CASSEGAGTGQETQYF.